This is a list of T cell receptor beta chains from one sample in a study of cytomegalovirus exposure and HLA in healthy donors. Data came from immunoSEQ multiplex PCR; TCRdb stores just in-frame clones and leaves some out. The sample includes 180,000 or so clones, around nine tenths of them seen just once. The sequenced sample was PBMCs. These receptors all come from a man aged 30 to 39 in good health and CMV-seropositive. Both conserved end residues are part of each CDR3. The D gene is left open where the match is weak. Clone size is given for some rows only: seen once, a few or many times, or a class if the clone is expanded.

>NA|NA|TRBJ1-1|TRBV11-2
CASRESGGNTEAFF
TGTGCCAGCAGGGAATCCGGGGGGAACACTGAAGCTTTCTTT
>NA|once|TRBJ2-3|TRBV5-1
CASNPLATSTDTQYF
TGCGCCAGCAACCCGTTAGCGACTAGCACAGATACGCAGTATTTT
>NA|NA|TRBJ1-3|TRBV4-3
CASSQTYLGNTIYF
TGCGCCAGCAGCCAAACTTACCTCGGAAACACCATATATTTT
>TRBD1|NA|TRBJ2-7|TRBV2
CASSGQGLPGEQYF
TGTGCCAGCAGTGGACAGGGGCTGCCCGGGGAGCAGTACTTC
>NA|NA|TRBJ1-5|TRBV9
CASSVESGANQPQHF
TGTGCCAGCAGCGTAGAGTCAGGGGCCAATCAGCCCCAGCATTTT
>TRBD1|NA|TRBJ2-1|TRBV28
CASSVTGVSYNEQFF
TGTGCCAGCAGTGTCACAGGGGTTTCCTACAATGAGCAGTTCTTC
>NA|NA|TRBJ2-5|TRBV29-1
CSVEVGIRGETQYF
TGCAGCGTTGAAGTGGGGATCAGGGGAGAGACCCAGTACTTC
>TRBD1|NA|TRBJ2-7|TRBV5-6
CASSSGQGYEQYF
TGTGCCAGCAGCTCGGGACAGGGGTACGAGCAGTACTTC
>TRBD1|NA|TRBJ2-7|TRBV11-2
CASSSIQGADGYEQYF
TGTGCCAGCAGCTCTATACAGGGGGCAGATGGCTACGAGCAGTACTTC
>NA|NA|TRBJ1-1|TRBV4-1
CASSDSSRAFF
TGCGCCAGCAGCGACAGCTCAAGGGCTTTCTTT
>NA|NA|TRBJ2-7|TRBV19
CASSIKASAYEQYF
TGTGCCAGTAGTATAAAAGCCTCAGCCTACGAGCAGTACTTC
>TRBD1|NA|TRBJ2-7|TRBV6-5
CASSYPGQAPYEQYF
TGTGCCAGCAGTTACCCGGGACAGGCCCCCTACGAGCAGTACTTC
>NA|NA|TRBJ1-4|TRBV18
CASSPRQQGVEKLFF
TGTGCCAGCTCTCCCAGACAGCAAGGGGTTGAAAAACTGTTTTTT
>NA|NA|TRBJ2-2|TRBV25-1
CASSEITTTNTGELFF
TGTGCCAGCAGTGAAATCACTACCACGAACACCGGGGAGCTGTTTTTT
>TRBD1|NA|TRBJ2-1|TRBV4-1
CASSQERVFRDRENEQFF
TGCGCCAGCAGCCAAGAGCGCGTATTCCGGGACAGGGAGAATGAGCAGTTCTTC
>NA|NA|TRBJ1-2|TRBV2
CASRVATDFNYGYTF
TGTGCCAGCCGCGTAGCTACAGACTTTAACTATGGCTACACCTTC
>TRBD1|NA|TRBJ2-7|TRBV9
CASSVGQGASYEQYF
TGTGCCAGCAGCGTAGGACAGGGGGCCTCCTACGAGCAGTACTTC
>NA|NA|TRBJ2-5|TRBV28
CASSFGGSGSIETQYF
TGTGCCAGCAGTTTTGGGGGAAGTGGGTCGATAGAGACCCAGTACTTC
>TRBD1|NA|TRBJ2-5|TRBV5-6
CASSFDRGQETQYF
TGTGCCAGCAGCTTTGACAGGGGCCAAGAGACCCAGTACTTC
>NA|NA|TRBJ2-5|TRBV27
CASGSYTTIKETQYF
TGTGCCAGCGGCTCATATACAACCATCAAAGAGACCCAGTACTTC
>NA|NA|TRBJ2-3|TRBV7-3
CASSLSSPDTQYF
TGTGCCAGCAGCTTAAGTAGTCCAGATACGCAGTATTTT
>NA|NA|TRBJ1-5|TRBV7-9
CASSLNDQPQHF
TGTGCCAGCAGCTTAAATGATCAGCCCCAGCATTTT
>NA|NA|TRBJ1-2|TRBV19
CASRTSSGGGYTF
TGTGCCAGCAGAACCTCTTCGGGGGGAGGCTACACCTTC
>NA|NA|TRBJ2-5|TRBV6-5
CASSYSRTRLQETQYF
TGTGCCAGCAGTTATTCCCGGACTCGGCTCCAAGAGACCCAGTACTTC
>TRBD1|NA|TRBJ1-5|TRBV28
CASRWTGSGNQPQHF
TGTGCCAGCAGATGGACAGGCAGCGGCAATCAGCCCCAGCATTTT
>TRBD2|NA|TRBJ2-1|TRBV9
CASSVAHRAGGEQFF
TGTGCCAGCAGCGTAGCTCATAGGGCGGGGGGTGAGCAGTTCTTC
>TRBD1|NA|TRBJ2-1|TRBV14
CASSQTTGSYNEQFF
TGTGCCAGCAGCCAAACGACAGGGTCCTACAATGAGCAGTTCTTC
>TRBD2|NA|TRBJ2-1|TRBV7-9
CASSFSTSGVYNEQFF
TGTGCCAGCAGCTTTTCTACTAGCGGGGTCTACAATGAGCAGTTCTTC
>NA|NA|TRBJ2-7|TRBV19
CASISANYEQYF
TGTGCCAGTATTTCGGCCAACTACGAGCAGTACTTC
>NA|NA|TRBJ1-3|TRBV28
CASSPVGGNSGNTIYF
TGTGCCAGCAGTCCCGTGGGGGGGAACTCTGGAAACACCATATATTTT
>NA|once|TRBJ2-1|TRBV7-3
CASSSLGGSYNEQFF
TGTGCCAGCAGTTCCCTCGGGGGTTCCTACAATGAGCAGTTCTTC
>NA|NA|TRBJ1-3|TRBV5-1
CASSFLTGGDTIYF
TGCGCCAGCAGCTTTCTAACTGGCGGGGACACCATATATTTT
>NA|NA|TRBJ2-3|TRBV7-3
CASSLGPVWTPASTDTQYF
TGTGCCAGCAGCTTAGGGCCGGTCTGGACCCCCGCCAGCACAGATACGCAGTATTTT
>NA|NA|TRBJ2-2|TRBV6-5
CASRPGPANTGELFF
TGTGCCAGCCGTCCGGGACCCGCTAACACCGGGGAGCTGTTTTTT
>NA|NA|TRBJ2-7|TRBV13
CASSLPGNYEQYF
TGTGCCAGCAGCTTACCAGGGAACTACGAGCAGTACTTC
>NA|NA|TRBJ1-5|TRBV19
CASSPPGGGLIQPQHF
TGTGCCAGTAGTCCGCCGGGTGGGGGGTTGATTCAGCCCCAGCATTTT
>TRBD2|NA|TRBJ2-7|TRBV29-1
CSVETLAGENEQYF
TGCAGCGTTGAAACACTAGCGGGAGAAAACGAGCAGTACTTC
>TRBD1|NA|TRBJ2-5|TRBV11-2
CASSWWSEQGASAETQYF
TGTGCCAGCAGCTGGTGGTCCGAACAGGGGGCGTCGGCGGAGACCCAGTACTTC
>TRBD1|NA|TRBJ2-7|TRBV9
CASSPGQGRGEQYF
TGTGCCAGCAGCCCTGGACAGGGGAGAGGGGAGCAGTACTTC
>NA|few|TRBJ1-1|TRBV11-2
CASSLVPPGGVAFF
TGTGCCAGCAGCTTAGTGCCCCCGGGGGGGGTAGCTTTCTTT
>TRBD2|NA|TRBJ2-5|TRBV5-4
CASSPRGSQETQYF
TGTGCCAGCAGCCCGCGCGGGAGCCAAGAGACCCAGTACTTC
>TRBD2|NA|TRBJ2-1|TRBV7-3
CASSLAGGPANEQFF
TGTGCCAGCAGCTTAGCGGGAGGGCCTGCCAATGAGCAGTTCTTC
>NA|NA|TRBJ1-5|TRBV30
CAWSVPGPPPTVTNQPQHF
TGTGCCTGGAGTGTACCAGGACCCCCACCGACAGTAACTAATCAGCCCCAGCATTTT
>NA|NA|TRBJ2-7|TRBV18
CASSLVGDTAYEQYF
TGTGCCAGCTCTTTAGTCGGGGACACAGCCTACGAGCAGTACTTC
>TRBD2|NA|TRBJ2-5|TRBV7-3
CASSQGLAAEAQYF
TGTGCCAGCAGCCAGGGACTAGCGGCCGAGGCCCAGTACTTC
>TRBD2|NA|TRBJ2-2|TRBV7-7
CASSLSTSGTTGELFF
TGTGCTAGCAGCTTAAGTACTAGCGGGACCACCGGGGAGCTGTTTTTT
>NA|NA|TRBJ2-7|TRBV2
CASSEMGAGVRSYEQYF
TGTGCCAGCAGTGAGATGGGGGCGGGAGTTCGCTCCTACGAGCAGTACTTC
>TRBD1|NA|TRBJ2-7|TRBV29-1
CSSTSGTGPYEQYF
TGCAGCTCCACCTCCGGGACAGGGCCTTACGAGCAGTACTTC
>TRBD1|NA|TRBJ2-3|TRBV29-1
CSVEGTGDTDTQYF
TGCAGCGTCGAGGGGACAGGAGACACAGATACGCAGTATTTT